This TCR beta chain was identified in a study of cytomegalovirus exposure and HLA in healthy donors. The study, taken as a whole, reports: A later analysis reported that several of the most significant clusters appeared to be linked to common viral pathogens, among them Epstein-Barr virus.

The CDR3 runs 16 residues. CDR1 SGHAT and CDR2 FQNNGV come from the germline V gene. Trimming took 1 base from V and 4 from J, leaving 14 bases between them. Primers: 60 Vbeta forward and 13 Jbeta reverse. The table came from immunoSEQ multiplex PCR; TCRdb's copy has only in-frame clones and leaves some out. Here the sample spans about 89,000 clones, 75% to 90% being singletons. To note about this clone: Its antigen is currently unknown.

This TCR was recovered from a man aged 40-49 years in good health and CMV-seropositive. What was sequenced was PBMCs. This chain connects TRBV11-2 to TRBJ1-3; a possible D gene is TRBD1 (6 bases). Written as DNA, the CDR3 is TGTGCCAGCAGCTTAGTAGGGACAACCGAAGGAAACACCATATATTTT. Translating gives CASSLVGTTEGNTIYF. Based on the CDR3 plus reference TRBV11-2 and TRBJ1-3, the full variable domain is EAGVAQSPRYKIIEKRQSVAFWCNPISGHATLYWYQQILGQGPKLLIQFQNNGVVDDSQLPKDRFSAERLKGVDSTLKIQPAKLEDSAVYLCASSLVGTTEGNTIYFGEGSWLTVV.